This T cell receptor (beta chain) was sequenced during a study of beta chain features in type 1 diabetes. Study-level information: Regarding age, gender and cell yields, patients proved similar to healthy donors.

Study observations and caveats: Individuals with type 1 diabetes displayed fewer insertions and more deletions at VDJ junctions.

Regarding this clone: The antigen is not known.

Since all of the isolated RNA was reverse transcribed, expressed TCRB transcripts were what got sequenced. Reads from naive, central memory and regulatory T cell samples averaged about 3.3 million. Profiling relied on immunoSEQ multiplex PCR, and the TCRdb table lists in-frame clones only, not all of them. The data contain about 260,000 clones, 68% of them seen just once; the ten biggest clones take up approximately 0.05%. Sorted populations all had greater than 98% purity. This sequence originates from a man aged 30 to 45 in good health. The source material was naive CD4+ T cells from blood.

CDR3 sequence reads: CAWRPSGQETQYF. Written as DNA, the CDR3 is TGTGCCTGGAGACCTAGCGGCCAAGAGACCCAGTACTTC. The chain couples TRBV30 to TRBJ2-5; 7 nucleotides align to TRBD2. This CDR3 is 13 amino acids long. The V segment lost 3 bases and the J segment 1 base; nucleotides outside the gene matches: 2. Germline V gene sequence: CDR1 GTSNPN, CDR2 SVGIG (reference sequence).